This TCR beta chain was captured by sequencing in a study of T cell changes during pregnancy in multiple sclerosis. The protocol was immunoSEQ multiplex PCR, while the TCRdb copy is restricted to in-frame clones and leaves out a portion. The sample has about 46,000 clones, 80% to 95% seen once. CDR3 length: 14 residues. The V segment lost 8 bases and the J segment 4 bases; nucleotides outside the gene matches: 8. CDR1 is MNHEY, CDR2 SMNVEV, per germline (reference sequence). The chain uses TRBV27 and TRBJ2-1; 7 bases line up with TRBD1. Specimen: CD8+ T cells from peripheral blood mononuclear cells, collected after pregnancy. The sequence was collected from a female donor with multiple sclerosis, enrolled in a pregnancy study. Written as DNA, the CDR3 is TGTGCCAGCCGCTCCGGGACAGCTTACAATGAGCAGTTCTTC. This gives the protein CASRSGTAYNEQFF.